This T cell receptor beta chain is drawn from a study of blood T cell repertoires in COVID-19. The V segment lost 1 base and the J segment 4 bases; nucleotides outside the gene matches: 8. Looked up from germline, CDR1 is SGHTA and CDR2 is FQGNSA. CDR3 length equals 16 residues. Sequenced by immunoSEQ multiplex PCR; TCRdb stores in-frame clones only, minus some. The sample records 250,000 to 400,000 clones, around 90% being singletons. Sequenced material: PBMCs or T cells enriched from blood (not recorded which). The rearrangement links TRBV7-2 to TRBJ2-7; 9 bases are shared with TRBD2. The clonotype was recovered from a man aged 55 to 69 who had recovered from COVID-19. The CDR3 sequence is CASSLGGGTSRYEQYF. CDR3 nucleotide sequence: TGTGCCAGCAGCTTAGGAGGGGGGACTAGCAGGTACGAGCAGTACTTC.